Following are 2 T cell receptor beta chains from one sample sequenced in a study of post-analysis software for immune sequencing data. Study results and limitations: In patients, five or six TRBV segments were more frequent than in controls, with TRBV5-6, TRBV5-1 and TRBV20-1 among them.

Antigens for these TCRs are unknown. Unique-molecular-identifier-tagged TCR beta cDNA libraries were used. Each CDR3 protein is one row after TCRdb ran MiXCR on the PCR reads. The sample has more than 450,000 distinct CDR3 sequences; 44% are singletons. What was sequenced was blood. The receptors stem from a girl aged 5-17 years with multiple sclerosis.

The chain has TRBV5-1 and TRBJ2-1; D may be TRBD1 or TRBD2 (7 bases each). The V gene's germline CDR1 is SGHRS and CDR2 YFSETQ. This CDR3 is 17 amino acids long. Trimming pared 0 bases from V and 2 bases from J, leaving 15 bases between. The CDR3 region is CASSLEVSGGAYNEQFF. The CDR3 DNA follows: TGCGCCAGCAGCTTGGAGGTGTCAGGGGGGGCCTACAATGAGCAGTTCTTC.

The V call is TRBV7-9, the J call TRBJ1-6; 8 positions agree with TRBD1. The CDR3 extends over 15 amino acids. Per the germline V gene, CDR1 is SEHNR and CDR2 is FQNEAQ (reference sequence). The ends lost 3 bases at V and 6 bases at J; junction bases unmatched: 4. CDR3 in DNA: TGTGCCAGCAGCTTGGACAGGGTTGGTAATTCACCCCTCCACTTT. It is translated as CASSLDRVGNSPLHF. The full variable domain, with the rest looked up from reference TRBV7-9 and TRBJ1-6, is DTGVSQNPRHKITKRGQNVTFRCDPISEHNRLYWYRQTLGQGPEFLTYFQNEAQLEKSRLLSDRFSAERPKGSFSTLEIQRTEQGDSAMYLCASSLDRVGNSPLHFGNGTRLTVT.